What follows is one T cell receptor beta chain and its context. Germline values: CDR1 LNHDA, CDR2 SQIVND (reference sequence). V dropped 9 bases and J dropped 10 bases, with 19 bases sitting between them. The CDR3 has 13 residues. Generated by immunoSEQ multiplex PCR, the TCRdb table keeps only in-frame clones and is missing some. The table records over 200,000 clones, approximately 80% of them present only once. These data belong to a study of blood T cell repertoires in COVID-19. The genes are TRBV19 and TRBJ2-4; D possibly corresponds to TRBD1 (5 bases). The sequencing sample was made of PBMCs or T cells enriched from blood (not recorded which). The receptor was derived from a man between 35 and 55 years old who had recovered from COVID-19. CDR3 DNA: TGTGCCAGCTCCTGGGGCCAAGGTGGAATTCAGTACTTC. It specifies CASSWGQGGIQYF.